This record covers a single T cell receptor (beta chain). Its antigen is unidentified. The sample is drawn from a study of response to subunit inactivated influenza vaccine. Study findings and constraints: Each seasonal influenza vaccination recruits few new T cells, the authors suggested.

One entry per CDR3 protein, called by TCRdb with MiXCR from the RT-PCR reads. Of about 520,000 distinct CDR3 sequences in the sample, 25% were seen once. This CDR3 contains 13 residues. Germline-derived CDR1 and CDR2 are SGHRS and YFSETQ. The V and J ends lost 2 bases and 5 bases, in that order; junction bases with no gene match: 3. Sequenced material: CD4+ T cells sorted from PBMCs, taken 4 to 6 days after vaccination. The V gene is TRBV5-1, the J gene TRBJ1-1; 7 bases match TRBD1. This sequence was found in a man aged 45-60 years who received an inactivated influenza vaccine. The CDR3 region is CASSFSGQTEAFF. DNA of the CDR3: TGCGCCAGCAGCTTTTCGGGACAGACTGAAGCTTTCTTT.